The source of this T cell receptor (beta chain) is a study of regulatory T cells in long-lasting Graves disease. Overall study results and limits: Results may be inaccurate due to the small sample size.

To make TCR beta libraries, researchers used iRepertoire HTBI primers and Arm-PCR of CDR3 regions. TCRdb independently ran MiXCR on the multiplex PCR reads; one entry per CDR3 protein. The repertoire holds 300,000 to 450,000 distinct CDR3 sequences, with around 15% as singletons. There are many counts of this clonotype. Its specificity is unknown. Time point: newly diagnosed GD, antithyroid drugs for less than 3 months. Preparation of the TCR library used RNA extracted from PBMCs. Germline assignment: CDR1 KGHSH and CDR2 LQKENI. The CDR3 is 14 amino acids. J lost 6 bases, V lost 0 bases, and 1 base had no gene match.

This sample comprised peripheral blood mononuclear cells (PBMCs), obtained at new diagnosis, from a patient treated with antithyroid drugs. This clonotype originated in a female donor with Graves disease. The J gene is TRBJ2-1, the V gene TRBV18; TRBD1 aligns across 8 bases. The CDR3 loop is CASSPPGQANEQFF. The CDR3 nucleotides are TGTGCCAGCTCACCACCGGGACAGGCCAATGAGCAGTTCTTC.